This T cell receptor beta chain was retrieved from a study of T cells in narcolepsy. Study information: Donors had narcolepsy type 1 or type 2, or were healthy controls. The study, taken as a whole, reports: Blood of same and different patients, but not healthy controls, reportedly held recurring autoreactive clonotypes. Same-patient CSF and blood CD4+ T cell clonotypes included HCRT-specific and TRIB2-specific autoreactive ones. Some memory CD4+ repertoires had no autoreactive clone sequences.

In this sample, this clone turned up a few times. Antigen: not known. The germline gives CDR1 LGHNA, CDR2 YSLEER. The length of the CDR3 is 16 residues. The V gene lost 0 bases and the J gene lost 2 bases, with 11 bases spanning the gap. TCRdb keeps only in-frame clones here, not all; method: immunoSEQ multiplex PCR. This sample has about 32,000 clones, with approximately 79% found just once. The sequence was collected from a human donor in good health. The specimen was memory (CD45RA-) CD4+ T cells from blood. The V gene is TRBV4-3, the J gene TRBJ1-5; D call uncertain. CDR3 sequence: CASSQERLDGNQPQHF. CDR3 bases: TGCGCCAGCAGCCAAGAGAGGTTAGATGGCAATCAGCCCCAGCATTTT.